The 8 T cell receptor beta chains given below trace back to one sample, sequenced in a study of regulatory T cells in long-lasting Graves disease. Arm-PCR of CDR3 regions with iRepertoire HTBI primers generated TCR beta libraries. TCRdb re-derived calls from the multiplex PCR reads in MiXCR, one entry per CDR3 protein. In the table there are roughly 500,000 distinct CDR3 sequences, about a fifth of which are singletons. Time point indicated: persistent/refractory GD, antithyroid drugs over 5 years with positive TRAb. Extracted RNA from PBMCs served as the source of the TCR library. The sequences come from peripheral blood mononuclear cells (PBMCs), collected when the disease was refractory, from a patient treated with antithyroid drugs. The receptors stem from a female donor with Graves disease.

This clonotype has a handful of counts. The rearrangement uses TRBV19 and TRBJ1-5, with D uncertain. This CDR3 region has 13 residues. Trimming cost V 5 bases and J 6 bases, with 11 bases left between them. Germline CDR1 reads LNHDA; CDR2 reads SQIVND (reference sequence). The CDR3 loop reads CASSGEGFQPQHF. As DNA, the CDR3 is TGTGCCAGTAGTGGTGAGGGATTTCAGCCCCAGCATTTT.

The table lists this clonotype with a few counts. The chain carries TRBV12-3 or TRBV12-4 and TRBJ2-2, with TRBD2 matching over 12 bases. The junction had 7 bases not matched to a gene; V was cut back by 8 bases and J by 0 bases. The CDR3 covers 17 residues. Here the CDR3 reads CASALLAGGSNTGELFF. The CDR3 DNA sequence: TGTGCCAGCGCCCTACTAGCGGGGGGATCGAACACCGGGGAGCTGTTTTTT.

This clonotype appeared once. The CDR3 loop is CASSSRQGILYEQYF. The CDR3 nucleotides are TGTGCCAGCAGTTCCCGACAGGGCATCCTCTACGAGCAGTACTTC. The chain has TRBV27 and TRBJ2-7; 7 bases line up with TRBD1. The CDR3 consists of 15 residues. Germline V gives CDR1 MNHEY, CDR2 SMNVEV (reference sequence). V lost 4 bases and J lost 3; bases outside the gene matches: 9.

Many counts were recorded for this clonotype. The J gene is TRBJ2-5, the V gene TRBV30; tentatively, D is TRBD1 or TRBD2 (5 bases each). Per the germline V gene, CDR1 is GTSNPN and CDR2 is SVGIG (reference sequence). The CDR3 covers 14 residues. V was pared by 3 bases and J by 5 bases, with 16 bases between. CDR3: CAWSRDQLLETQYF. The CDR3 nucleotides are TGTGCCTGGAGCCGGGACCAGCTTCTCGAGACCCAGTACTTC.

The chain recombines TRBV20-1 with TRBJ2-5; 7 nucleotides match TRBD1. Per germline, CDR1 DFQATT and CDR2 SNEGSKA (reference sequence). With V trimmed by 3 bases and J by 4 bases, 5 bases remained unmatched. This CDR3 contains 13 residues. CDR3 sequence (DNA): TGCAGTGCTAGGTCCCCAGGGGGAGAGACCCAGTACTTC. As protein: CSARSPGGETQYF.

This CDR3 reads CASTGPGQENSPLHF. The DNA of the CDR3 is TGTGCCAGTACGGGGCCGGGACAGGAGAATTCACCCCTCCACTTT. The chain recombines TRBV19 with TRBJ1-6; the match to TRBD1 covers 8 bases. Trimming removed 7 bases from V and 7 bases from J; junction bases left unmatched: 9. From germline, CDR1 is LNHDA and CDR2 SQIVND (reference sequence). The CDR3 runs 15 residues.

This clonotype came up a few times. The V gene is TRBV7-2, the J gene TRBJ2-7; unclear D gene. This CDR3 is built from 13 residues. The germline V gene has CDR1 SGHTA and CDR2 FQGNSA. V was shortened by 1 base and J by 6 bases, with 10 bases between the two germline ends. The CDR3, as DNA: TGTGCCAGCAGCTTAGGGGGATTCTCCGAGCAGTACTTC. Translating it yields CASSLGGFSEQYF.

This clonotype was recorded at least ten times. The gene calls are TRBV29-1 and TRBJ2-7; 11 positions match TRBD2. This CDR3 has 13 amino acids. Germline CDR1 reads SQVTM; CDR2 reads ANQGSEA. V gave up 6 bases and J gave up 2 bases; unmatched junction bases: 3. CDR3 bases: TGCAGCGTCACGGGACTAGCGGCCTACGAGCAGTACTTC. It encodes CSVTGLAAYEQYF.